Listed below are T cell receptor beta chains from one sample, sequenced in a study of T-cell reconstitution after alpha-beta-depleted transplantation in children. TCRdb recomputed calls from the PCR reads with MiXCR, one row per CDR3 protein. The data contain about 98,000 distinct CDR3 sequences, less than 25% of them singletons. The starting material was PBMCs, obtained before TCRalphabeta/CD19-depleted stem cell transplant. The receptors were gathered from a boy younger than 10 with acute lymphoblastic leukemia, due to receive a stem cell transplant. The CDR3 runs from the conserved cysteine through the conserved F or W. D genes are given only for firm matches. The size entry is marked missing in some rows and otherwise reads once, few, many or a size class.

J gene: TRBJ1-5; V gene: TRBV12-3/TRBV12-4; clone size: NA; D gene: NA; CDR3 protein: CASSSFLSNQPQHF; CDR3 DNA: TGTGCCAGCAGTTCGTTCCTTTCCAATCAGCCCCAGCATTTT
J gene: TRBJ2-5; V gene: TRBV5-1; clone size: NA; D gene: NA; CDR3 protein: CASPRGTQYF; CDR3 DNA: TGCGCCAGCCCGAGGGGGACCCAGTACTTC
J gene: TRBJ2-5; V gene: TRBV7-9; clone size: many; D gene: NA; CDR3 protein: CASSFSQETQYF; CDR3 DNA: TGTGCCAGCAGCTTCAGCCAAGAGACCCAGTACTTC
J gene: TRBJ2-2; V gene: TRBV7-9; clone size: few; D gene: NA; CDR3 protein: CASSLDWNTGELFF; CDR3 DNA: TGTGCCAGCAGCTTGGACTGGAACACCGGGGAGCTGTTTTTT
J gene: TRBJ1-1; V gene: TRBV12-3/TRBV12-4; clone size: NA; D gene: TRBD1; CDR3 protein: CASSLLDRAEAFF; CDR3 DNA: TGTGCCAGCAGTTTGCTGGACAGGGCTGAAGCTTTCTTT
J gene: TRBJ2-7; V gene: TRBV21-1; clone size: NA; D gene: NA; CDR3 protein: CASSPSGREYTDEQYF; CDR3 DNA: TGTGCCAGCAGCCCGAGCGGCCGGGAATATACAGACGAGCAGTACTTC
J gene: TRBJ2-5; V gene: TRBV5-5; clone size: NA; D gene: NA; CDR3 protein: CASSLPRNQETQYF; CDR3 DNA: TGTGCCAGCAGCTTGCCGCGGAACCAAGAGACCCAGTACTTC
J gene: TRBJ1-2; V gene: TRBV10-3; clone size: few; D gene: TRBD1; CDR3 protein: CAISRGANYGYTF; CDR3 DNA: TGTGCCATCAGCAGGGGGGCGAACTATGGCTACACCTTC
J gene: TRBJ1-5; V gene: TRBV28; clone size: NA; D gene: NA; CDR3 protein: CASNMAQTNQPQHF; CDR3 DNA: TGTGCCAGCAATATGGCACAAACGAATCAGCCCCAGCATTTT
J gene: TRBJ2-3; V gene: TRBV27; clone size: few; D gene: NA; CDR3 protein: CASTLNSPGDTQYF; CDR3 DNA: TGTGCCAGCACCCTGAACTCGCCGGGAGATACGCAGTATTTT
J gene: TRBJ1-4; V gene: TRBV2; clone size: NA; D gene: NA; CDR3 protein: CASSRAWDEKLFF; CDR3 DNA: TGTGCCAGCAGTAGGGCGTGGGATGAAAAACTGTTTTTT
J gene: TRBJ2-1; V gene: TRBV6-1; clone size: NA; D gene: NA; CDR3 protein: CASSASRNEQFF; CDR3 DNA: TGTGCCAGCAGTGCTTCGCGGAATGAGCAGTTCTTC
J gene: TRBJ1-6; V gene: TRBV3-1; clone size: NA; D gene: TRBD1; CDR3 protein: CASSLSTGGSPLHF; CDR3 DNA: TGTGCCAGCAGCCTTTCAACAGGGGGTTCACCCCTCCACTTT
J gene: TRBJ1-1; V gene: TRBV10-3; clone size: many; D gene: NA; CDR3 protein: CAITPQGPNTEAFF; CDR3 DNA: TGTGCCATCACCCCGCAGGGGCCGAACACTGAAGCTTTCTTT
J gene: TRBJ2-1; V gene: TRBV11-2; clone size: NA; D gene: NA; CDR3 protein: CASSSRRENNEQFF; CDR3 DNA: TGTGCCAGCAGCTCGCGAAGGGAAAACAATGAGCAGTTCTTC
J gene: TRBJ2-2; V gene: TRBV5-1; clone size: many; D gene: TRBD1; CDR3 protein: CASSWTGINTGELFF; CDR3 DNA: TGCGCCAGCAGCTGGACAGGGATTAACACCGGGGAGCTGTTTTTT
J gene: TRBJ2-1; V gene: TRBV5-1; clone size: NA; D gene: NA; CDR3 protein: CASSPTPGLQFF; CDR3 DNA: TGCGCCAGCAGTCCTACTCCGGGGCTTCAGTTCTTC
J gene: TRBJ1-1; V gene: TRBV5-1; clone size: NA; D gene: TRBD1; CDR3 protein: CASSRDRVGTEAFF; CDR3 DNA: TGCGCCAGCAGCCGGGACAGGGTCGGCACTGAAGCTTTCTTT
J gene: TRBJ2-3; V gene: TRBV24-1; clone size: few; D gene: NA; CDR3 protein: CATSDLTGTNTQYF; CDR3 DNA: TGTGCCACCAGTGACCTTACAGGGACGAATACGCAGTATTTT
J gene: TRBJ2-1; V gene: TRBV20-1; clone size: few; D gene: NA; CDR3 protein: CSARSMSGRGDEQFF; CDR3 DNA: TGCAGTGCTAGGAGTATGAGTGGGAGAGGCGATGAGCAGTTCTTC
J gene: TRBJ2-1; V gene: TRBV18; clone size: NA; D gene: TRBD2; CDR3 protein: CASSPTSGANEQFF; CDR3 DNA: TGTGCCAGCTCACCGACTAGCGGGGCGAATGAGCAGTTCTTC
J gene: TRBJ2-1; V gene: TRBV20-1; clone size: few; D gene: TRBD2; CDR3 protein: CSLGTSGMSEQFF; CDR3 DNA: TGCAGTCTCGGGACTAGCGGGATGAGTGAGCAGTTCTTC
J gene: TRBJ2-4; V gene: TRBV7-9; clone size: few; D gene: NA; CDR3 protein: CASSLAQAKNIQYF; CDR3 DNA: TGTGCCAGCAGCTTAGCACAAGCCAAAAACATTCAGTACTTC
J gene: TRBJ1-2; V gene: TRBV20-1; clone size: NA; D gene: NA; CDR3 protein: CSARRGGLSYGDTF; CDR3 DNA: TGCAGTGCTAGAAGGGGGGGGTTGTCCTATGGCGACACCTTC
J gene: TRBJ2-1; V gene: TRBV7-8; clone size: few; D gene: NA; CDR3 protein: CASSLRLSSYNEQFF; CDR3 DNA: TGTGCCAGCAGCTTAAGGCTTAGCTCCTACAATGAGCAGTTCTTC
J gene: TRBJ2-1; V gene: TRBV20-1; clone size: few; D gene: TRBD2; CDR3 protein: CSARDRLAGAEQFF; CDR3 DNA: TGCAGTGCTAGAGATCGCCTAGCGGGAGCGGAGCAGTTCTTC
J gene: TRBJ2-1; V gene: TRBV11-2; clone size: few; D gene: TRBD1; CDR3 protein: CASSLGGTGGWDEQFF; CDR3 DNA: TGTGCCAGCAGCTTAGGCGGGACAGGGGGGTGGGATGAGCAGTTCTTC
J gene: TRBJ2-7; V gene: TRBV20-1; clone size: NA; D gene: TRBD1; CDR3 protein: CSARDATSRGRFSYEQYF; CDR3 DNA: TGCAGTGCTAGAGACGCGACCTCCAGGGGGCGGTTCTCCTACGAGCAGTACTTC
J gene: TRBJ1-1; V gene: TRBV6-1; clone size: NA; D gene: TRBD1; CDR3 protein: CASGRGLATEAFF; CDR3 DNA: TGTGCCAGCGGCAGGGGGTTGGCCACTGAAGCTTTCTTT
J gene: TRBJ2-1; V gene: TRBV7-7; clone size: NA; D gene: TRBD1; CDR3 protein: CASSLGQGNVNEQFF; CDR3 DNA: TGTGCCAGCAGCCTCGGACAGGGGAATGTGAATGAGCAGTTCTTC
J gene: TRBJ2-6; V gene: TRBV7-2; clone size: NA; D gene: NA; CDR3 protein: CASSLSGGSSGANVLTF; CDR3 DNA: TGTGCCAGCAGCCTCTCGGGCGGTAGCTCTGGGGCCAACGTCCTGACTTTC
J gene: TRBJ2-3; V gene: TRBV10-3; clone size: few; D gene: NA; CDR3 protein: CAINSGDTQYF; CDR3 DNA: TGTGCCATCAATAGTGGAGATACGCAGTATTTT
J gene: TRBJ2-3; V gene: TRBV12-3/TRBV12-4; clone size: many; D gene: TRBD1; CDR3 protein: CASSSRGSSTDTQYF; CDR3 DNA: TGTGCCAGCAGTTCCAGGGGGTCCAGCACAGATACGCAGTATTTT
J gene: TRBJ2-1; V gene: TRBV2; clone size: NA; D gene: NA; CDR3 protein: CASSSFNGEQFF; CDR3 DNA: TGTGCCAGCAGTAGTTTTAATGGTGAGCAGTTCTTC
J gene: TRBJ2-1; V gene: TRBV27; clone size: NA; D gene: NA; CDR3 protein: CASSLSGSNEQFF; CDR3 DNA: TGTGCCAGCAGTTTATCGGGGTCCAATGAGCAGTTCTTC
J gene: TRBJ2-3; V gene: TRBV5-1; clone size: few; D gene: TRBD2; CDR3 protein: CASSATSGSGADTQYF; CDR3 DNA: TGCGCCAGCAGCGCTACTAGCGGGAGTGGGGCAGATACGCAGTATTTT
J gene: TRBJ1-1; V gene: TRBV20-1; clone size: NA; D gene: NA; CDR3 protein: CSATGVTEAFF; CDR3 DNA: TGCAGTGCTACCGGGGTCACTGAAGCTTTCTTT
J gene: TRBJ2-5; V gene: TRBV2; clone size: NA; D gene: NA; CDR3 protein: CAAGAPDLTQYF; CDR3 DNA: TGTGCCGCAGGGGCTCCCGACTTGACCCAGTACTTC
J gene: TRBJ2-3; V gene: TRBV7-2; clone size: few; D gene: TRBD1; CDR3 protein: CASSLVGRGPVNTQYF; CDR3 DNA: TGTGCCAGCAGCTTAGTTGGAAGGGGGCCAGTCAATACGCAGTATTTT
J gene: TRBJ1-2; V gene: TRBV20-1; clone size: NA; D gene: NA; CDR3 protein: CSAAIVTYGYTF; CDR3 DNA: TGCAGTGCGGCAATCGTGACCTATGGCTACACCTTC
J gene: TRBJ2-1; V gene: TRBV12-3/TRBV12-4; clone size: NA; D gene: TRBD1; CDR3 protein: CASSSSRDRVTQVF; CDR3 DNA: TGTGCCAGCAGTTCATCCAGGGACAGGGTGACCCAGGTCTTC
J gene: TRBJ2-4; V gene: TRBV12-3/TRBV12-4; clone size: NA; D gene: NA; CDR3 protein: CASSSQRIWGDIQYF; CDR3 DNA: TGTGCCAGCAGTTCCCAGCGGATCTGGGGCGACATTCAGTACTTC
J gene: TRBJ2-5; V gene: TRBV7-2; clone size: NA; D gene: NA; CDR3 protein: CASSPADPGTVRSALQETQYF; CDR3 DNA: TGTGCCAGCAGTCCAGCCGACCCCGGGACGGTCCGGTCCGCTTTACAAGAGACCCAGTACTTC
J gene: TRBJ2-1; V gene: TRBV20-1; clone size: NA; D gene: TRBD2; CDR3 protein: CSARLTPGLGTLNEQFF; CDR3 DNA: TGCAGTGCTAGATTAACCCCGGGACTAGGGACCCTCAATGAGCAGTTCTTC
J gene: TRBJ2-7; V gene: TRBV28; clone size: few; D gene: TRBD2; CDR3 protein: CASSLPGREALEQYF; CDR3 DNA: TGTGCCAGCAGCCTCCCCGGGCGGGAGGCTCTCGAGCAGTACTTC
J gene: TRBJ2-7; V gene: TRBV7-2; clone size: NA; D gene: NA; CDR3 protein: CASSLHWSDSYEQYF; CDR3 DNA: TGTGCCAGCAGCTTGCATTGGAGCGATTCCTACGAGCAGTACTTC
J gene: TRBJ2-1; V gene: TRBV15; clone size: few; D gene: TRBD2; CDR3 protein: CATSSFRASGNEQFF; CDR3 DNA: TGTGCCACCAGCTCCTTCCGGGCTAGCGGCAATGAGCAGTTCTTC
J gene: TRBJ1-3; V gene: TRBV20-1; clone size: NA; D gene: NA; CDR3 protein: CSARGQGNTIYF; CDR3 DNA: TGCAGTGCTAGAGGACAAGGAAACACCATATATTTT
J gene: TRBJ2-7; V gene: TRBV28; clone size: NA; D gene: NA; CDR3 protein: CASSLGIEQYF; CDR3 DNA: TGTGCCAGCAGCCTTGGAATTGAGCAGTACTTC
J gene: TRBJ2-7; V gene: TRBV12-3/TRBV12-4; clone size: NA; D gene: NA; CDR3 protein: CASSFTGYEQYF; CDR3 DNA: TGTGCCAGCAGTTTTACCGGCTACGAGCAGTACTTC
J gene: TRBJ1-1; V gene: TRBV28; clone size: NA; D gene: TRBD1; CDR3 protein: CASQGGAQMNTEAFF; CDR3 DNA: TGTGCCAGCCAGGGGGGCGCCCAAATGAACACTGAAGCTTTCTTT
J gene: TRBJ1-1; V gene: TRBV12-3/TRBV12-4; clone size: few; D gene: TRBD1; CDR3 protein: CASSLTGAGTEAFF; CDR3 DNA: TGTGCCAGCAGTCTGACAGGGGCGGGCACTGAAGCTTTCTTT
J gene: TRBJ2-5; V gene: TRBV3-1; clone size: NA; D gene: NA; CDR3 protein: CASSRRQTEETQYF; CDR3 DNA: TGTGCCAGCAGCCGCAGACAGACTGAAGAGACCCAGTACTTC
J gene: TRBJ2-5; V gene: TRBV7-6; clone size: NA; D gene: NA; CDR3 protein: CASSSGGGSRETQYF; CDR3 DNA: TGTGCCAGCAGCTCGGGTGGGGGGTCAAGAGAGACCCAGTACTTC
J gene: TRBJ1-3; V gene: TRBV5-1; clone size: NA; D gene: NA; CDR3 protein: CASSGARGNTIYF; CDR3 DNA: TGCGCCAGCAGCGGGGCACGAGGAAACACCATATATTTT
J gene: TRBJ2-7; V gene: TRBV7-2; clone size: NA; D gene: TRBD2; CDR3 protein: CASSSPGLAGYEQYF; CDR3 DNA: TGTGCCAGCAGCTCCCCGGGACTAGCGGGGTACGAGCAGTACTTC
J gene: TRBJ1-5; V gene: TRBV4-1; clone size: NA; D gene: NA; CDR3 protein: CASSQDPGRGNQPQHF; CDR3 DNA: TGCGCCAGCAGCCAAGATCCGGGGAGGGGCAATCAGCCCCAGCATTTT
J gene: TRBJ2-1; V gene: TRBV3-1; clone size: NA; D gene: NA; CDR3 protein: CASSQAGGAREEQFF; CDR3 DNA: TGTGCCAGCAGCCAAGCCGGAGGGGCGAGAGAAGAGCAGTTCTTC
J gene: TRBJ2-5; V gene: TRBV5-1; clone size: few; D gene: TRBD2; CDR3 protein: CASSLDVAGGTETQYF; CDR3 DNA: TGCGCCAGCAGCTTGGATGTAGCGGGAGGCACGGAGACCCAGTACTTC
J gene: TRBJ2-1; V gene: TRBV20-1; clone size: NA; D gene: TRBD2; CDR3 protein: CSARARSGGEKAINEQFF; CDR3 DNA: TGCAGTGCTAGAGCGAGGAGCGGGGGAGAAAAGGCCATCAATGAGCAGTTCTTC